The clone carrying this T cell receptor beta chain was observed a handful of times. No antigen is known for it. This record comes from a study of T-cell memory formation after mild COVID-19. TCRdb reanalysed the 5' RACE reads using MiXCR and keeps one entry per CDR3 protein. The sample holds some 150,000 distinct CDR3 sequences, 20% to 25% seen once. This CDR3 has 15 residues. V lost 1 base and J 6 bases, leaving 14 bases between the germline ends. Germline CDR1 LGHNA, CDR2 YNFKEQ. Study results and limitations: Clones which contracted sat mainly in CM and EM if CD4+, and in EMRA if CD8+.

The chain is built from TRBV4-2 and TRBJ2-3, with a tentative D call TRBD2 (6 bases). The specimen was PBMCs or a T cell subset sorted from them (not recorded which). This sequence originates from an adult woman who had mild COVID-19 (a few samples of this study predate the infection). Cell type and time point are not known. DNA for the CDR3: TGTGCCAGCAGCCAAGTGGCTAGCGATTTGGATACGCAGTATTTT. It yields the protein CASSQVASDLDTQYF.